This T cell receptor beta chain stems from a study of cytomegalovirus exposure and HLA in healthy donors. Study-wide background: Some 85 million unique TCRs, all from HLA-typed donors, were included in an early release of the data.

Primers: 60 Vbeta forward and 13 Jbeta reverse. Assay used: immunoSEQ multiplex PCR; TCRdb lists only in-frame clones, some missing. The sample includes roughly 130,000 clones, around 81% seen only once; the top ten take about 0.7%. The CDR3 sequence is 13 residues long. Trimming removed 5 bases from V and 2 bases from J, with 13 bases in between. From germline, CDR1 is GTSNPN and CDR2 SVGIG (reference sequence). Study outcomes and limitations: Reported performance of the classifier showed diagnosis of cytomegalovirus status with high specificity and sensitivity.

For this clone: The antigen is not known.

This TCR was recovered from a young man in good health and CMV-seronegative. The V and J genes are TRBV30 and TRBJ2-7; a possible D gene is TRBD2 (7 bases). Sequenced material: PBMCs. CDR3 amino acids: CAWGGGVPYEQYF. The CDR3 DNA sequence: TGTGCCTGGGGAGGGGGGGTTCCCTACGAGCAGTACTTC.